The TCR beta chain described here comes from a study of blood T cells in healthy people across ages. With a J-beta primer mix and a sample-barcoded 5' primer, a second PCR ran about 7 to 12 cycles. TCRdb itself ran the 5' RACE reads through MiXCR, one entry per CDR3 protein. The repertoire has 760,000 or so distinct CDR3 sequences, 25% of them found once; the top ten carry 9.4%. This CDR3 region has 15 residues. Germline V gives CDR1 SGDLS, CDR2 YYNGEE. Trimming shortened V by 3 bases and J by 4 bases, and 16 bases separated the two germline ends. This same sample was also taken into another study, of T cells of mothers and their children.

The material sequenced was blood. The receptor was derived from a boy between 10 and 17 years old in good health. The chain employs TRBV9 and TRBJ2-5; TRBD2 is a possible D gene (7 bases). CDR3 DNA sequence: TGTGCCAGCAGCGAGGGGGGGTCCGGAGCAGAGACCCAGTACTTC. As protein: CASSEGGSGAETQYF.